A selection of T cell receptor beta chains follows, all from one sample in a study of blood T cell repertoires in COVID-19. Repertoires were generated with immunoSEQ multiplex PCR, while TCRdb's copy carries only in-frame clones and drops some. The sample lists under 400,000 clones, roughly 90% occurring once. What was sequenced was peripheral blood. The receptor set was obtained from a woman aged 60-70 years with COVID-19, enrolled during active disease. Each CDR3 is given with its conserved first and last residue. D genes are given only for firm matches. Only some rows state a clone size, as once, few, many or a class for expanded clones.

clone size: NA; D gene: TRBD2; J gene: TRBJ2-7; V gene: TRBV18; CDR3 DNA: TGTGCCAGCTCACCGCGGGAGCCCGCCGAGCAGTACTTC; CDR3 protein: CASSPREPAEQYF
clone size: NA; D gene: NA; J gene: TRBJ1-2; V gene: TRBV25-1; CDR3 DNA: TGTGCCAGCAGTGAATATGGAAGAGGGAAGGACTATGGCTACACCTTC; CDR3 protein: CASSEYGRGKDYGYTF
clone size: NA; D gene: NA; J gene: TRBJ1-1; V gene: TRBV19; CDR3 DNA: TGTGCCAGTAGTATCCCCGGCAGGGGAACTGAAGCTTTCTTT; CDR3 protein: CASSIPGRGTEAFF
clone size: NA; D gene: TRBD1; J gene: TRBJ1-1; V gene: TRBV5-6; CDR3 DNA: TGTGCCAGCAGCTGGAAGGACAGGGACGGCACTGAAGCTTTCTTT; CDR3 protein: CASSWKDRDGTEAFF
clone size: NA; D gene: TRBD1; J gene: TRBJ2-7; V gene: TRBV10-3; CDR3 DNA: TGTGCCATCAGACAGGGGACCTCCTACGAGCAGTACTTC; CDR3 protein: CAIRQGTSYEQYF
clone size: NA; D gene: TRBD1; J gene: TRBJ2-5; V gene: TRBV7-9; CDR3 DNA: TGTGCCAGCAGCTTACGACAGGGGCAAGAGACCCAGTACTTC; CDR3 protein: CASSLRQGQETQYF
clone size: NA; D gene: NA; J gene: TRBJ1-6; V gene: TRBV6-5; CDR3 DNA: TGTGCCAGCAGTCTCTTTAGATTCACACCCCTCCACTTT; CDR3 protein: CASSLFRFTPLHF
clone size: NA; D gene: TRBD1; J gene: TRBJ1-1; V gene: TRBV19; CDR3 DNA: TGTGCCAGTAGTATAGAGGAGGGGGCCCTCACTGAAGCTTTCTTT; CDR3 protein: CASSIEEGALTEAFF
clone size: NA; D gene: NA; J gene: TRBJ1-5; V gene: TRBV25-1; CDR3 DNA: TGTGCCAGCAGAATGAGGGGCCCGGGGGCCCAGCATTTT; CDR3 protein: CASRMRGPGAQHF
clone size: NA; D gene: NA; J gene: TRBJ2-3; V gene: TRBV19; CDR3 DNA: TGTGCCAGTAGTATAAGAGGAGGCGGGGCAAGCACAGATACGCAGTATTTT; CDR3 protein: CASSIRGGGASTDTQYF
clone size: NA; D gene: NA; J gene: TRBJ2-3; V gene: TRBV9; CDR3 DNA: TGTGCCAGCAGCGTCGGGGAAGATACGCAGTATTTT; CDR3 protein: CASSVGEDTQYF
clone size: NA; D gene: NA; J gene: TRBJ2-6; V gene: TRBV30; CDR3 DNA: TGTGCCTGGATGGTAAAGGGAAGGGGAATGGCCGGGGCCAACGTCCTGACTTTC; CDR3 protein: CAWMVKGRGMAGANVLTF
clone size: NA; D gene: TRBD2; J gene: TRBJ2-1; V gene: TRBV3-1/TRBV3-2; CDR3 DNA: TGTGCCAGCAGCCAATGGACTAGCGGGGGCACGGGTGAGCAGTTCTTC; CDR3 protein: CASSQWTSGGTGEQFF
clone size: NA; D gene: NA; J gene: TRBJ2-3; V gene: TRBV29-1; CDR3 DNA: TGCAGCGTTGTGGCGGGCTCTGAGGCAGATACGCAGTATTTT; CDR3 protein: CSVVAGSEADTQYF
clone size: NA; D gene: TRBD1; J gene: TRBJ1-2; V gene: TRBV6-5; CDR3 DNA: TGTGCCAGCAGTTCCGGCAGGGGGCTTTATGGCTACACCTTC; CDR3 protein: CASSSGRGLYGYTF
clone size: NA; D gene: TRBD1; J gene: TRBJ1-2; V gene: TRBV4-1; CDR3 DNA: TGCGCCAGCAGCCAAGATAAAGGACAGGCCTTCTCTTACACCTTC; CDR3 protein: CASSQDKGQAFSYTF
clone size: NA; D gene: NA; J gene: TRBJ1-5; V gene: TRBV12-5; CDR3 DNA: TGTGCTAGTGGTCTGATACAGCCCAATCAGCCCCAGCATTTT; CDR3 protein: CASGLIQPNQPQHF
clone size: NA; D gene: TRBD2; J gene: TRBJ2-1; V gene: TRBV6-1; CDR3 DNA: TGTGCCAGCAGTGAAGCGCAACTAGCGGGTGAGCAGTTCTTC; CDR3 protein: CASSEAQLAGEQFF
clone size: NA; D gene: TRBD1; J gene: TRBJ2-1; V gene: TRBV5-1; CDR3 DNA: TGCGCCAGCAGCGAGGCCCCCGGACAGGGGTACAATGAGCAGTTCTTC; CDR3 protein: CASSEAPGQGYNEQFF
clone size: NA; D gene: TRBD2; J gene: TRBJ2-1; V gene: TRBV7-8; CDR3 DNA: TGTGCCGGGAGAAGCGGGGGGGCCGATGAGCAGTTCTTC; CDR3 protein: CAGRSGGADEQFF
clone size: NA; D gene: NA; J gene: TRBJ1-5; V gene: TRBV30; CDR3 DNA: TGTGCCTGGGCAACAGGGATCAATCAGCCCCAGCATTTT; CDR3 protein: CAWATGINQPQHF
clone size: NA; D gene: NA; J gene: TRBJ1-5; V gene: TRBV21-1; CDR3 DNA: TGTGCCAGCAGCAAAGCAGCGCGGAGAGGCAATCAGCCCCAGCATTTT; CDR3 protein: CASSKAARRGNQPQHF
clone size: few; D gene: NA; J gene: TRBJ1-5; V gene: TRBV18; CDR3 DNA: TGTGCCAGCTCACCGCTGCCGAGCGAGACGCCCCAGCATTTT; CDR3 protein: CASSPLPSETPQHF
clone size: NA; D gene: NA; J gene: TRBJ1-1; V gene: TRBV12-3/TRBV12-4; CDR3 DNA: TGTGCCAGCAGCCGGGACTTCGGGAATGAAGCTTTCTTT; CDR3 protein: CASSRDFGNEAFF